This passage covers 30 T cell receptor beta chains from one sample sequenced in a study of T-cell reconstitution after alpha-beta-depleted transplantation in children listed by TCRdb under 2016. Libraries were constructed by PCR. The sample was run on an Illumina HiSeq 2500. TCR libraries were prepared with molecular barcoding, using unique molecular identifiers to normalize TCRbeta repertoire quantification. TCRdb handled the public reads itself, with Q25 trimming in fastp and clone calling in MiXCR, and kept productive beta chains. Each entry is one CDR3 protein sequence, shown with its most common DNA and genes. Present in this sample are 900,000 or so distinct CDR3 sequences, around 17% of which were seen just once. The ten most abundant clones make up approximately 5% of the sample. In light of the paper, this sample's treatment or condition label describes: allogeneic hematopoietic cell transplantation with graft depleted of TCRalphabeta T cells and CD19 B cells.

This material consisted of PBMCs, mostly from graft donor cells, taken 360 days after TCRalphabeta/CD19-depleted stem cell transplant. The receptors shown here come from a male patient between 5 and 17 years old who had a stem cell transplant for acute lymphoblastic leukemia, so the T cells may come from the graft donor.

This sequence joins TRBV6-1 and TRBJ1-1, with D hard to call. Germline CDR1 is MNHNS and CDR2 is SASEGT. V was shortened by 5 bases and J by 11 bases, with 12 bases between the two germline ends. The CDR3 sequence is 11 residues long. The CDR3 loop is CASSLISPAFF. The DNA for the CDR3 is TGTGCCAGCAGTCTTATAAGCCCGGCTTTCTTT.

In its sample, this clonotype was seen a few times. The V call is TRBV10-2, the J call TRBJ1-4; 10 bases line up with TRBD1. This CDR3 spans 15 amino acids. CDR1 and CDR2 (germline): WSHSY, SAAADI. With V trimmed by 6 bases and J by 8 bases, 9 bases remained unmatched. The CDR3 bases are TGCGCCAGCAGGCCGGGACAGGGGTGGCAAGAAAAACTGTTTTTT. It encodes CASRPGQGWQEKLFF.

The chain carries TRBV12-3 or TRBV12-4 and TRBJ2-1; perhaps D is TRBD1 or TRBD2 (5 bases each). V lost 11 bases and J 4 bases, leaving 30 bases between the germline ends. This CDR3 spans 18 amino acids. The CDR3 DNA reads as TGTGCCTTCTGTCCCCTCCTTGGGGGTAAGAAAGAATACAATGAGCAGTTCTTC. Residues: CAFCPLLGGKKEYNEQFF.

The V call is TRBV6-1, the J call TRBJ1-2; no reliable D call. The CDR3 sequence is 14 residues long. Germline CDR1 and CDR2: MNHNS and SASEGT. V shed 2 bases and J shed 5 bases, with 12 bases lying between them. The CDR3 nucleotides are TGTGCCAGCAGTGAAATGAGGAATCTGTATGGCTACACCTTC. This encodes CASSEMRNLYGYTF.

The chain combines TRBV4-1 with TRBJ2-1; D uncertain. The germline CDR1 and CDR2 sequences are MGHRA and YSYEKL. The CDR3 loop spans 16 amino acids. V shed 4 bases and J shed 7 bases, with 20 bases lying between them. The DNA of the CDR3 is TGCGCCAGCAGCCGCCTAACAAGGGATCTGGGTAATGAGCAGTTCTTC. Protein product: CASSRLTRDLGNEQFF.

This chain uses TRBV19 with TRBJ2-7; 9 nucleotides agree with TRBD2. Germline V gene lookup returns CDR1 LNHDA and CDR2 SQIVND (reference sequence). The CDR3 spans 15 residues. Losses at the gene ends were 3 bases for V and 4 bases for J; bases not matched to a gene: 7. CDR3 DNA sequence: TGTGCCAGTAGTATGCGGGAGGGGCTAGCGTACGAGCAGTACTTC. It codes for CASSMREGLAYEQYF.

In nucleotides, the CDR3 is TGTGCCAGCAGCCAAGATCTCACGGGGGCGAACACCGGGGAGCTGTTTTTT. Translated, it gives CASSQDLTGANTGELFF. V is TRBV14 and J is TRBJ2-2, with D possibly matching TRBD2 (6 bases). CDR3 length: 17 amino acids. CDR1 is SGHDN and CDR2 is FVKESK in the germline V gene. The V gene lost 0 bases and the J gene lost 0 bases, with 11 bases spanning the gap. The full variable domain, in which reference TRBV14 and TRBJ2-2 provide the parts outside the CDR3, is EAGVTQFPSHSVIEKGQTVTLRCDPISGHDNLYWYRRVMGKEIKFLLHFVKESKQDESGMPNNRFLAERTGGTYSTLKVQPAELEDSGVYFCASSQDLTGANTGELFFGEGSRLTVL.

The chain joins TRBV7-3 to TRBJ1-5; possible D gene TRBD1, 6 bases. Per the germline V gene, CDR1 is SGHTA and CDR2 is FQGTGA. V was cut by 3 bases and J by 2 bases, with 11 bases left in between. CDR3 length: 15 amino acids. DNA for the CDR3: TGTGCCAGCAGCTTCTACAGGGATGGCAATCAGCCCCAGCATTTT. The encoded protein is CASSFYRDGNQPQHF.

This clonotype was detected ten times or more. V usage is TRBV5-1 and J usage is TRBJ1-1; the D gene is possibly TRBD1 (6 bases). Trimming removed 2 bases from V and 1 base from J, with 15 bases in between. Germline V gives CDR1 SGHRS, CDR2 YFSETQ. The CDR3 consists of 16 residues. The CDR3 region has the DNA TGCGCCAGCAGCTTCCTTGGGGGCTCTACGAACACTGAAGCTTTCTTT. This translates into CASSFLGGSTNTEAFF.

The chain couples TRBV11-1 to TRBJ2-3, with D tentatively TRBD2 (5 bases). The CDR3 runs to 19 residues. CDR1 is SGHAT and CDR2 is FQDESV in the germline V gene (reference sequence). Trimming shortened V by 1 base and J by 2 bases, and 22 bases separated the two germline ends. CDR3 bases: TGTGCCAGCAGCTTAGGATCCAGCGGAAAGGTTACATACACAGATACGCAGTATTTT. Protein sequence: CASSLGSSGKVTYTDTQYF.

The chain is built from TRBV4-1 and TRBJ2-7, with 8 nucleotides matching TRBD2. The CDR3 is 16 residues long. V gave up 2 bases and J gave up 6 bases; unmatched junction bases: 12. Germline CDR1 is MGHRA and CDR2 is YSYEKL. This CDR3 reads CASSQLPPGLVGEQYF. The CDR3 DNA reads TGCGCCAGCAGCCAACTCCCCCCGGGACTAGTGGGCGAGCAGTACTTC.

V is TRBV7-9 and J is TRBJ2-1, with D perhaps TRBD1 (6 bases). The CDR3 sequence is 15 residues long. Between the trimmed V and J ends, which lost 0 bases and 9 bases, there was a span of 15 bases. Germline V gene data show CDR1 as SEHNR and CDR2 as FQNEAQ (reference sequence). CDR3 in DNA: TGTGCCAGCAGCTTAGCGGCCCCCTTAGGGGGTGAGCAGTTCTTC. This translates into CASSLAAPLGGEQFF.

A few counts support this clonotype. J is TRBJ2-2 and V is TRBV11-2; D uncertain. The CDR3 contains 19 residues. Germline V gene lookup returns CDR1 SGHAT and CDR2 FQNNGV. Trimming cost V 1 base and J 0 bases, with 18 bases left between them. The CDR3, as DNA: TGTGCCAGCAGCTTAGGATGGTGGGGTCCTCACGCGAACACCGGGGAGCTGTTTTTT. As protein: CASSLGWWGPHANTGELFF.

V is TRBV21-1 and J is TRBJ1-3. TRBV21-1 is deemed a pseudogene. The CDR3 extends over 20 amino acids. The CDR3 coding sequence is TGTGCCAGCAGCGGCCGCCTAGGGCTCGACGAACCATACTCTGGAAACACCATATATTTT. Its translation: CASSGRLGLDEPYSGNTIYF.

V usage is TRBV5-1 and J usage is TRBJ2-5, with 8 bases identical to TRBD1. Per germline, CDR1 SGHRS and CDR2 YFSETQ. The CDR3 has 12 residues. J was trimmed by 13 bases and V by 5 bases; bases with no gene match: 10. CDR3 coding DNA: TGCGCCAGCAGTCAGGACAGGGACATATCGTACTTC. This translates into CASSQDRDISYF.

The CDR3 loop reads CAGGRNTEAFF. In DNA form, the CDR3 reads TGTGCCGGAGGCAGGAACACTGAAGCTTTCTTT. The V call is TRBV2, the J call TRBJ1-1; no definite D call. CDR3 size: 11 residues. Trimming stripped 11 bases from V and 1 base from J, with 8 bases between. From germline, CDR1 is SNHLY and CDR2 FYNNEI.

This clonotype has ten or more counts. J is TRBJ1-1 and V is TRBV5-1, with unresolved D. CDR3 size: 12 residues. Trimming shortened V by 2 bases and J by 0 bases, and 2 bases separated the two germline ends. CDR1 SGHRS and CDR2 YFSETQ come from the germline V gene. The DNA for the CDR3 is TGCGCCAGCAGCTTAATGAACACTGAAGCTTTCTTT. It specifies CASSLMNTEAFF.

The V call is TRBV27, the J call TRBJ2-7; D remains ambiguous. The CDR3 runs 13 residues. The V end lost 4 bases, the J end lost 4 bases, and 11 bases lay between the germline ends. Germline V gene sequence: CDR1 MNHEY, CDR2 SMNVEV (reference sequence). The CDR3 sequence: CASSYSARYEQYF. The CDR3 DNA reads TGTGCCAGCAGTTACAGCGCTAGGTACGAGCAGTACTTC.

This chain links TRBV2 with TRBJ2-3; D is unclear. This CDR3 has 12 amino acids. The V and J ends lost 9 bases and 0 bases respectively, with 7 bases between them. In germline, CDR1 is SNHLY, CDR2 FYNNEI. The CDR3, as DNA: TGTGCCAGGGTTGGCAGCACAGATACGCAGTATTTT. It specifies CARVGSTDTQYF.

This clonotype was observed a handful of times. The chain is built from TRBV20-1 and TRBJ1-1; a weak D match, TRBD1 (5 bases). The CDR3 is made up of 12 amino acids. The germline V gene encodes CDR1 DFQATT and CDR2 SNEGSKA (reference sequence). Deletions cut 5 bases from V and 2 bases from J, with 9 bases between. CDR3 bases: TGCAGTGCTTGGACACTAAACACTGAAGCTTTCTTT. Protein: CSAWTLNTEAFF.

This clonotype has just a few counts. The gene calls are TRBV10-3 and TRBJ2-7, with unresolved D. The CDR3 loop spans 15 amino acids. Germline values: CDR1 ENHRY, CDR2 SYGVKD. The V end lost 4 bases, the J end lost 3 bases, and 16 bases lay between the germline ends. This chain's CDR3 is CAISASSASGYEQYF. As DNA, the CDR3 is TGTGCCATCAGTGCTTCGTCAGCCTCGGGCTACGAGCAGTACTTC.

This chain links TRBV4-2 with TRBJ2-2; weak D call: TRBD2 (5 bases). V was pared by 1 base and J by 0 bases, with 9 bases between. Germline V gene lookup returns CDR1 LGHNA and CDR2 YNFKEQ. The CDR3 is 16 residues long. In DNA, the CDR3 is TGTGCCAGCAGCCAAGGGACTGGGGCGAACACCGGGGAGCTGTTTTTT. It translates to CASSQGTGANTGELFF.

This clonotype was detected only a few times. J is TRBJ1-6 and V is TRBV6-5; D is perhaps TRBD1 (6 bases). The CDR3 contains 15 residues. Germline loops: CDR1 MNHEY, CDR2 SVGAGI. V shed 0 bases and J shed 7 bases, with 10 bases lying between them. The CDR3 spells CASSYSGGTNSPLHF. DNA for the CDR3: TGTGCCAGCAGTTACTCGGGGGGGACAAATTCACCCCTCCACTTT.

This clonotype was detected only a few times. CDR3 coding DNA: TGTGCCAGCAGTTTCCCAGGGGGCCGAGATGAGCAGTTCTTC. Its translation is CASSFPGGRDEQFF. V and J are TRBV12-3 or TRBV12-4 and TRBJ2-1; 8 bases are a match to TRBD1. The CDR3 runs to 14 residues. V dropped 3 bases and J dropped 8; count of bases not matched to a gene: 6.

The genes are TRBV12-3 or TRBV12-4 and TRBJ2-7, with 10 bases identical to TRBD1. With V trimmed by 5 bases and J by 2 bases, 12 bases remained unmatched. This CDR3 spans 17 amino acids. The CDR3 here is CASSPDRGAGKTYEQYF. DNA for the CDR3: TGTGCCAGCAGTCCGGACAGGGGGGCGGGAAAGACCTACGAGCAGTACTTC.

This chain links TRBV14 with TRBJ2-7, with 9 bases lining up with TRBD2. Germline lookup yields CDR1 SGHDN and CDR2 FVKESK. V dropped 4 bases and J dropped 2; count of bases not matched to a gene: 9. This CDR3 has 16 amino acids. This CDR3 is CASSLRASGTPYEQYF. CDR3 in DNA: TGTGCCAGCAGCCTAAGGGCTAGCGGGACACCCTACGAGCAGTACTTC.

The CDR3 DNA sequence: TGTGCCATCAGCAGAGTCACTTCGGGAGGCTACACCTTC. It specifies CAISRVTSGGYTF. V is TRBV10-3 and J is TRBJ1-2; no clear D gene. Germline CDR1 and CDR2: ENHRY and SYGVKD. The germline V and J ends were trimmed by 6 bases and 8 bases, with 16 bases remaining between them. This CDR3 contains 13 residues.

This clonotype has more than one count but fewer than ten. The gene calls are TRBV5-1 and TRBJ2-2; TRBD2 matches 7 bases. This CDR3 comprises 14 residues. Germline V lookup: CDR1 SGHRS, CDR2 YFSETQ. V lost 2 bases and J lost 8; bases outside the gene matches: 6. CDR3 loop: CASSFRLAPGELFF. The CDR3 nucleotides are TGCGCCAGCAGCTTCCGACTAGCCCCGGGGGAGCTGTTTTTT.

V gene TRBV11-2 combines with J gene TRBJ2-3, with 8 bases matching TRBD2. V lost 8 bases, J lost 3 bases, and 10 bases stayed unmatched. The CDR3 has 15 residues. From germline, CDR1 is SGHAT and CDR2 FQNNGV. The CDR3 nucleotides read TGTGCCAGCGGGGCCGGGACTAGTCAGACAGATACGCAGTATTTT. Translating it yields CASGAGTSQTDTQYF.

This clonotype was seen a few times. The CDR3 DNA reads TGCGCCAGCAGCCCTGGACAGTACCCGAATCAGCCCCAGCATTTT. Encoded protein: CASSPGQYPNQPQHF. The gene calls are TRBV5-1 and TRBJ1-5, with D possibly being TRBD1 (6 bases). The CDR3 has 15 amino acids. Deletions cut 4 bases from V and 4 bases from J, with 15 bases between. CDR1 is SGHRS, CDR2 YFSETQ, per germline.